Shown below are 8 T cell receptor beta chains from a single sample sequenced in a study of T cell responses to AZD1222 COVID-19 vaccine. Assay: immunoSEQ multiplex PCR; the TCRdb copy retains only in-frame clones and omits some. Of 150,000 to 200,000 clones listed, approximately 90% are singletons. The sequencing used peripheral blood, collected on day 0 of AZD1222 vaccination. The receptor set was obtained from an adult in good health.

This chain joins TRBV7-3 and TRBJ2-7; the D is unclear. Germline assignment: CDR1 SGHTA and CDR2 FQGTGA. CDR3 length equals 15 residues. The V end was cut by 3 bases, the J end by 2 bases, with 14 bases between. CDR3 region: CASSFLETDPYEQYF. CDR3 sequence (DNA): TGTGCCAGCAGCTTCCTAGAAACGGATCCCTACGAGCAGTACTTC.

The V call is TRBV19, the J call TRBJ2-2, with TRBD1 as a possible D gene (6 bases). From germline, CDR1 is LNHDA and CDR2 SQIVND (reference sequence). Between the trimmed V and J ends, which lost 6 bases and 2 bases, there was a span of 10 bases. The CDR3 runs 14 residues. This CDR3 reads CASRETGNTGELFF. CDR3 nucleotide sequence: TGTGCCAGTAGGGAGACAGGAAACACCGGGGAGCTGTTTTTT.

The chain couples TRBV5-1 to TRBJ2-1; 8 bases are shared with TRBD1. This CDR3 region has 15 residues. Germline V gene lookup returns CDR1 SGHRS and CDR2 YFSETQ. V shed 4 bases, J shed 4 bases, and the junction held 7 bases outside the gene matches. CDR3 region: CASSPGGAQYNEQFF. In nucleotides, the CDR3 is TGCGCCAGCAGCCCAGGGGGCGCCCAATACAATGAGCAGTTCTTC.

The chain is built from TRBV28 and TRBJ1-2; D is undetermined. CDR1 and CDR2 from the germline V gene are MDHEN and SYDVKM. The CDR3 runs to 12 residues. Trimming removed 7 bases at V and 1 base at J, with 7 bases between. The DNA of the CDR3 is TGTGCCAGCAATTGGCGTAACTATGGCTACACCTTC. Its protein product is CASNWRNYGYTF.

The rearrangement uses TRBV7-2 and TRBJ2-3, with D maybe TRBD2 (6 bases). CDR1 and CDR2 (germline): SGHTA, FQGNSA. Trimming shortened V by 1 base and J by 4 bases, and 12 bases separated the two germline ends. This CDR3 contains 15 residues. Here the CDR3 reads CASSLEGTSPDTQYF. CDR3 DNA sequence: TGTGCCAGCAGCTTAGAAGGTACTAGCCCAGATACGCAGTATTTT.

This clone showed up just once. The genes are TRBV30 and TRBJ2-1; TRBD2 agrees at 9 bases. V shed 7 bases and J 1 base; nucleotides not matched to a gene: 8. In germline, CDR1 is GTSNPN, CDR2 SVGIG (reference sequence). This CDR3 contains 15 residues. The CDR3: CASTGLASSYNEQFF. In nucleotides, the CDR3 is TGTGCCTCCACTGGACTAGCGTCTTCCTACAATGAGCAGTTCTTC.

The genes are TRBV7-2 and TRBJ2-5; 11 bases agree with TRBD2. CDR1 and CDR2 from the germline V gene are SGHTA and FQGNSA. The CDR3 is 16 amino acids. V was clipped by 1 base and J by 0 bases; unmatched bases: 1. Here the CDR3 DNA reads TGTGCCAGCAGCTTAGGGGGACTAGCGGACCAAGAGACCCAGTACTTC. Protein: CASSLGGLADQETQYF. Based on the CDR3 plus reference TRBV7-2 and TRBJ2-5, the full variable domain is GAGVSQSPSNKVTEKGKDVELRCDPISGHTALYWYRQSLGQGLEFLIYFQGNSAPDKSGLPSDRFSAERTGGSVSTLTIQRTQQEDSAVYLCASSLGGLADQETQYFGPGTRLLVL.

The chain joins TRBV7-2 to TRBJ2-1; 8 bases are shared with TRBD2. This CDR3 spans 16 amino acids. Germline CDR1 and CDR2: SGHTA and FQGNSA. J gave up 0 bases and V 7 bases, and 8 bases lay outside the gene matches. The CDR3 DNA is TGTGCCAGCAACGGAGTAGCGGGAAGCTCCTACAATGAGCAGTTCTTC. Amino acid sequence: CASNGVAGSSYNEQFF.